Only one count was recorded for the clone carrying this T cell receptor (beta chain). Original data processing: Estimation of nucleated cell counts relied on the amplification of reference gene primers. The table came from immunoSEQ multiplex PCR; TCRdb's copy has only in-frame clones and leaves some out. V and J calls and clone size are those listed in that table; D and trimming were worked out from the DNA. In the table there are about 180,000 clones, around 85% of which are singletons. CDR3 length: 12 amino acids. Per the germline V gene, CDR1 is SGDLS and CDR2 is YYNGEE. V was shortened by 3 bases and J by 8 bases, with 10 bases between the two germline ends. These data belong to a study of blood T cell repertoires in COVID-19. In the study overall: There were acute and convalescent COVID-19 samples, and they came from the United States, Italy and Spain. The analysed material was cDNA or gDNA that came from T cells, B-cell-depleted T cells, or PBMCs.

Sequenced material: peripheral blood. The genes are TRBV9 and TRBJ2-3; D perhaps matches TRBD2 (6 bases). The TCR sequence derives from a woman older than 75 with acute or convalescent COVID-19. Here the CDR3 DNA reads TGTGCCAGCAGCGATAGCGGTCGTACGCAGTATTTT. Protein product: CASSDSGRTQYF.